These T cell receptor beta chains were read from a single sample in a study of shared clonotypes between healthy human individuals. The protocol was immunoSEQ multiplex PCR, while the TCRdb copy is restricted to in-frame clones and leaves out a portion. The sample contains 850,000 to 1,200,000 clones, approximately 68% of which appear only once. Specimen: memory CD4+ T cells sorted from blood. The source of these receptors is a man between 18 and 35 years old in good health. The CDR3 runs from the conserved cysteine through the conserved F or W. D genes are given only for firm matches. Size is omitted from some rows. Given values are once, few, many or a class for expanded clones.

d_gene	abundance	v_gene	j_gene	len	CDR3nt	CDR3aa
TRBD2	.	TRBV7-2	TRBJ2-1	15	TGTGCCAGCAGCTTAGTTGCGGGAGAGGGAAATGAGCAGTTCTTC	CASSLVAGEGNEQFF
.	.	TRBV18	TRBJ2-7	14	TGTGCCAGCTCACCACCGGCAGAGACTTACGAGCAGTACTTC	CASSPPAETYEQYF
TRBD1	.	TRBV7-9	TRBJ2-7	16	TGTGCCAGCAGCTCGGTTTATGACAGGGGTACGGGCGAGCAGTACTTC	CASSSVYDRGTGEQYF
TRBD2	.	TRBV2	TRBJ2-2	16	TGTGCCAGCAGTGAAATCCCTAGCGGGGCGCACGGGGAGCTGTTTTTT	CASSEIPSGAHGELFF
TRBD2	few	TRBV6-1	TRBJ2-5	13	TGTGCCAGCCGACGAGGACTAGAAGAGACCCAGTACTTC	CASRRGLEETQYF
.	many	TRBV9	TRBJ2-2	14	TGTGCCAGCAGCCCCCAGGGGAACACCGGGGAGCTGTTTTTT	CASSPQGNTGELFF
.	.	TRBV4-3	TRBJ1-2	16	TGCGCCAGCAGCCAGGATACAGGCTCCGCTAACTATGGCTACACCTTC	CASSQDTGSANYGYTF
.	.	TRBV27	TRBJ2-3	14	TGTGCCAGCAGCATCGGACAGTTCGCAGATACGCAGTATTTT	CASSIGQFADTQYF
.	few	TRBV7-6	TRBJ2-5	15	TGTGCCAGCAGCTTAAACTCGGGACGCCAAGAGACCCAGTACTTC	CASSLNSGRQETQYF
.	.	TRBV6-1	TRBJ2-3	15	TGTGCCAGCTTTGGGACCAGGGTCTTGGGCGATACGCAGTATTTT	CASFGTRVLGDTQYF
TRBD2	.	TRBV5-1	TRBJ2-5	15	TGCGCCAGCAGCCACCTGACTAGCGGGCAAGAGACCCAGTACTTC	CASSHLTSGQETQYF
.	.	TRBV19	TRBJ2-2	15	TGTGCCAGCGGGCCGGCAGGAGCTAACACCGGGGAGCTGTTTTTT	CASGPAGANTGELFF
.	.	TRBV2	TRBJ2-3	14	TGTGCCAGCACCTTTTTGGGGGGCACAGATACGCAGTATTTT	CASTFLGGTDTQYF
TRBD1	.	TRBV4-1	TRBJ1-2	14	TGCGCCAGCAGCTATCAACGGGACAGCTATGGCTACACCTTC	CASSYQRDSYGYTF
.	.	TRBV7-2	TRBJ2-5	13	TGTGCCAGCAGCTTAGGCAAACAAGAGACCCAGTACTTC	CASSLGKQETQYF
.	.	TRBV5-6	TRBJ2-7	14	TGTGCCAGCAGCTTGATGGACAGACCCTACGAGCAGTACTTC	CASSLMDRPYEQYF
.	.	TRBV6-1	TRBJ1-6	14	TGTGCCAGCAGTGTTACGGGAGGTAATTCACCCCTCCACTTT	CASSVTGGNSPLHF
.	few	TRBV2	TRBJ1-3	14	TGTGCCAGCAGTCAAGACAGCTCTGGAAACACCATATATTTT	CASSQDSSGNTIYF
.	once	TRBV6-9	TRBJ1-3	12	TGTGCCAGCAGTTGGGGTGGAAACACCATATATTTT	CASSWGGNTIYF
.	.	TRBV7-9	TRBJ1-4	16	TGTGCCAGCAGCCCCCGTACAACCTCAACTAATGAAAAACTGTTTTTT	CASSPRTTSTNEKLFF
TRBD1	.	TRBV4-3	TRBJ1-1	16	TGCGCCAGCAGCCTCACATTAGGGGGCCTGAACACTGAAGCTTTCTTT	CASSLTLGGLNTEAFF
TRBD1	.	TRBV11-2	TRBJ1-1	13	TGTGCCAGCAGCTTAGGGACGGACAGGGAAGCTTTCTTT	CASSLGTDREAFF
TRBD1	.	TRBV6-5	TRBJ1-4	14	TGTGCCAGCAGCCGAGCAGGGGGCCGTGAAAAACTGTTTTTT	CASSRAGGREKLFF
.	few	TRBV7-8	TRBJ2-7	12	TGTGCCAGCAGCCTATCCCACGTAGAGCAGTACTTC	CASSLSHVEQYF
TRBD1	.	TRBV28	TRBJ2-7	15	TGTGCCAGCAGCCCCGGGGACAGGGGAACCTACGAGCAGTACTTC	CASSPGDRGTYEQYF
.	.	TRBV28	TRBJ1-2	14	TGTGCCAGCAGACTTTTTTTAGACAGCTATGGCTACACCTTC	CASRLFLDSYGYTF
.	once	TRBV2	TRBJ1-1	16	TGTGCCAGCAGTAATGGGGGGGTTGGAGGGAACACTGAAGCTTTCTTT	CASSNGGVGGNTEAFF
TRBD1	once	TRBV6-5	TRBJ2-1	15	TGTGCCAGCAGTTACTCATGGGGACAGGGGGGGGAGCAGTTCTTC	CASSYSWGQGGEQFF
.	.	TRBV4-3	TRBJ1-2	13	TGCGCCAGCAGCCAAGACGGCCAGTATGGCTACACCTTC	CASSQDGQYGYTF
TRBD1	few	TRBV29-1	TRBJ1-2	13	TGCAGCGTAGGGACAGGGCTCGGCTATGGCTACACCTTC	CSVGTGLGYGYTF
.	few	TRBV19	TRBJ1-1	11	TGTGCCAGTAGTGTCGAGAGTGAAGCTTTCTTT	CASSVESEAFF
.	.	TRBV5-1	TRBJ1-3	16	TGCGCCAGCAGCTTGAAGCAACTGAACTCTGGAAACACCATATATTTT	CASSLKQLNSGNTIYF
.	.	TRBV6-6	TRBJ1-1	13	TGTGCCAGCACTCCCGCGGGCGGTTCTGAAGCTTTCTTT	CASTPAGGSEAFF
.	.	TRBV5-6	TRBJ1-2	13	TGTGCCAGCAGCTTGGACAGGGCGAGAGGCTACACCTTC	CASSLDRARGYTF
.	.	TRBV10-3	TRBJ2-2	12	TGTGCCGTTACGGGGAACACCGGGGAGCTGTTTTTT	CAVTGNTGELFF
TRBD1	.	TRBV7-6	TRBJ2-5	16	TGTGCCAGCAGCGCAAGACCGGGACAGCGGTCGCCGGCCCAGTACTTC	CASSARPGQRSPAQYF
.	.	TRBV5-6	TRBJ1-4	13	TGTGCCAGCAGCTTAGATAGGGGGGAAAAACTGTTTTTT	CASSLDRGEKLFF
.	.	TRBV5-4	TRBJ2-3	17	TGTGCCAGCAGCGCCCCCAAGCGCCATTCTAGCACAGATACGCAGTATTTT	CASSAPKRHSSTDTQYF
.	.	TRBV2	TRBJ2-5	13	TGTGCCAGCAGTGTAACTATCGGGGGGACCCAGTACTTC	CASSVTIGGTQYF